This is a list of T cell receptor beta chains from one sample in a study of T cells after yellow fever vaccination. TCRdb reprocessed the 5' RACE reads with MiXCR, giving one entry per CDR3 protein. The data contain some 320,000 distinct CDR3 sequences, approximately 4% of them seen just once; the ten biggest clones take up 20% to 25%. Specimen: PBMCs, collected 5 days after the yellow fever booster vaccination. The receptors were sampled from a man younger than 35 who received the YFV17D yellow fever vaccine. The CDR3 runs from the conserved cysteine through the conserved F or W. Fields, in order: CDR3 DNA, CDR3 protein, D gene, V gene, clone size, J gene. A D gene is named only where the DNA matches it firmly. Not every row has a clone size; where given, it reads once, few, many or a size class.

DNA: TGTGCCAGCAGTCCACCGGGACTCGCGGTGAGCTCCTACAATGAGCAGTTCTTC
CDR3: CASSPPGLAVSSYNEQFF
D: -
V: TRBV12-3/TRBV12-4
size: many
J: TRBJ2-1

DNA: TGTGCCAGCAGCTTAGCTGGCTGGACCCAGTACTTC
CDR3: CASSLAGWTQYF
D: -
V: TRBV7-9
size: many
J: TRBJ2-5

DNA: TGTGCCAGCAGTCCTGGACAGGGGGCATACACCTTC
CDR3: CASSPGQGAYTF
D: TRBD1
V: TRBV6-6
size: -
J: TRBJ1-2

DNA: TGTGCCAGCAGTTACCCCGGGACAGGGAAGGAAAAGGACATTCAGTACTTC
CDR3: CASSYPGTGKEKDIQYF
D: TRBD1
V: TRBV6-2/TRBV6-3
size: -
J: TRBJ2-4

DNA: TGTGCCAGCAGCTTAGCGACAGGGGGCCCCACAGATACGCAGTATTTT
CDR3: CASSLATGGPTDTQYF
D: TRBD1
V: TRBV7-6
size: -
J: TRBJ2-3

DNA: TGCGCCAGCAGCTCGACAGACAGCTATGGCTACACCTTC
CDR3: CASSSTDSYGYTF
D: -
V: TRBV5-1
size: -
J: TRBJ1-2

DNA: TGTGCCACCAGTGACTATCGGGGTACGCAGTATTTT
CDR3: CATSDYRGTQYF
D: -
V: TRBV24-1
size: many
J: TRBJ2-3

DNA: TGTGCCAGCAGCTCGCTAGCGGGGGCCCAAACCGGGGAGCTGTTTTTT
CDR3: CASSSLAGAQTGELFF
D: TRBD2
V: TRBV7-2
size: many
J: TRBJ2-2

DNA: TGTGCCAGCAGCCAGATGACTAGCGGGGGAGCAGATACGCAGTATTTT
CDR3: CASSQMTSGGADTQYF
D: TRBD2
V: TRBV3-1
size: few
J: TRBJ2-3

DNA: TGTGCCAGCAGTTTGGGAGCGGGGGGGCGCGGTGAGCAGTTCTTC
CDR3: CASSLGAGGRGEQFF
D: TRBD2
V: TRBV12-3/TRBV12-4
size: few
J: TRBJ2-1

DNA: TGTGCCAGTAGCGGACTGGCAACTAATGAAAAACTGTTTTTT
CDR3: CASSGLATNEKLFF
D: -
V: TRBV19
size: many
J: TRBJ1-4

DNA: TGCAGCGCTGAACGGGACACTAACACTGAAGCTTTCTTT
CDR3: CSAERDTNTEAFF
D: -
V: TRBV29-1
size: few
J: TRBJ1-1

DNA: TGTGCCAGCAGCTTGTACGGGGGGATTGCAGATACGCAGTATTTT
CDR3: CASSLYGGIADTQYF
D: TRBD2
V: TRBV5-4
size: -
J: TRBJ2-3

DNA: TGTGCCAGCAGTTACCACACCTCGGAGTACTTC
CDR3: CASSYHTSEYF
D: -
V: TRBV6-2/TRBV6-3
size: few
J: TRBJ2-7

DNA: TGCGCCAGCAGTCCTAGACAGGGTGGAGGCTCCTACGAGCAGTACTTC
CDR3: CASSPRQGGGSYEQYF
D: TRBD1
V: TRBV5-1
size: -
J: TRBJ2-7

DNA: TGTGCCAGCAGCTTCCGGAGCGAGGAGACCCAGTACTTC
CDR3: CASSFRSEETQYF
D: -
V: TRBV7-2
size: few
J: TRBJ2-5

DNA: TGTGCCAGCAGCCAAGATAGCGAGTTGTATTTT
CDR3: CASSQDSELYF
D: -
V: TRBV14
size: -
J: TRBJ2-3

DNA: TGCAGCGTTGGTTATTCCTACAATGAGCAGTTCTTC
CDR3: CSVGYSYNEQFF
D: -
V: TRBV29-1
size: -
J: TRBJ2-1

DNA: TGTGCCAGCAGCTTAGATCAGTATTCCATCTCTGGAAACACCATATATTTT
CDR3: CASSLDQYSISGNTIYF
D: -
V: TRBV7-2
size: few
J: TRBJ1-3

DNA: TGTGCCAGCAGTTACTCTTCGACTCTCTATGGCTACACCTTC
CDR3: CASSYSSTLYGYTF
D: -
V: TRBV6-6
size: -
J: TRBJ1-2

DNA: TGCGCCAGCAGCCAAGATATATCGGGAAGCTCCTACAATGAGCAGTTCTTC
CDR3: CASSQDISGSSYNEQFF
D: -
V: TRBV4-3
size: few
J: TRBJ2-1

DNA: TGTGCCAGCAGCCCCTCGGGGCGCGGGGAGACCCAGTACTTC
CDR3: CASSPSGRGETQYF
D: -
V: TRBV3-1
size: few
J: TRBJ2-5